This T cell receptor beta chain was captured by sequencing in a study of early stage breast cancer tumors. Study at large: Most invasive tumors, about 70% of the 16, were ER+/PR+/HER2-. The ER+/PR+/HER2- tumors included fewer than ten ductal and a handful of lobular carcinomas. General observations from the study: Compared with adjacent normal breast tissue, tumors showed 2 to 2.5-fold greater T cell density and higher clonality.

Libraries were prepared by immunoSEQ multiplex PCR; TCRdb keeps only in-frame clonotypes and omits some of them. The table records about 9,600 clones, 66% of them present only once. Tumor samples used roughly 18-50 mg of diced tissue. To note about this clone: Its antigen is unidentified.

There are 13 residues in the CDR3. Deletions cut 5 bases from V and 4 bases from J, with 9 bases between. Germline V CDR1 and CDR2: SGHVS, FNYEAQ. This chain joins TRBV7-6 and TRBJ2-1, with D unresolved. The sequence was obtained from a person in their fifties with breast cancer. The sequenced sample consisted of breast tumor tissue. DNA for the CDR3: TGTGCCAGCAGCCCGGCATCGTACAATGAGCAGTTCTTC. This sequence encodes CASSPASYNEQFF.